This T cell receptor beta chain was recorded in a study of blood T cell repertoires in COVID-19. Study in general: PBMCs, B-cell-depleted T cells, or T cells provided the cDNA or gDNA that made up the material.

The CDR3 length is 11 residues. Per the germline V gene, CDR1 is SNHLY and CDR2 is FYNNEI. V shed 11 bases and J 8 bases; nucleotides not matched to a gene: 8. The data were produced by immunoSEQ multiplex PCR, yet TCRdb's version contains in-frame clones alone and is incomplete. Altogether around 300,000 clones are present, 75% to 90% being singletons, with the ten largest covering roughly 14%. The sequenced material came from peripheral blood. The genes are TRBV2 and TRBJ1-2; 7 bases are shared with TRBD1. This TCR derives from a woman aged 70-85 years with COVID-19, enrolled during active disease. CDR3 in DNA: TGTGCCTCGGGACAGACAAGGGGCTACACCTTC. This sequence encodes CASGQTRGYTF.